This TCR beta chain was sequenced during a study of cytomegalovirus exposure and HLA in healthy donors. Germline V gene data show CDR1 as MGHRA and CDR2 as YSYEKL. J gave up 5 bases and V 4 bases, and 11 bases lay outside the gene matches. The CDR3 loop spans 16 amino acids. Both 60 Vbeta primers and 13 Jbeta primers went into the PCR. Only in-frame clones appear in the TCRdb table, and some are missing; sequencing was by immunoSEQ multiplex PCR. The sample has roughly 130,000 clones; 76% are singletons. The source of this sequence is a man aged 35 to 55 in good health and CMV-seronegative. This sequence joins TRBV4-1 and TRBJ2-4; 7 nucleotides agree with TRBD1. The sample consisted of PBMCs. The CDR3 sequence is CASSPPAGTEENIQYF. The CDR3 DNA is TGCGCCAGCAGCCCTCCCGCCGGGACAGAAGAAAACATTCAGTACTTC.